Below are 17 T cell receptor beta chains sequenced from a single sample in a study of T-cell reconstitution after alpha-beta-depleted transplantation in children (dated by TCRdb to the mid-2010s). The protocol used for the library was PCR. Instrument used: Illumina HiSeq 2500. TCR libraries were prepared with molecular barcoding, using unique molecular identifiers to normalize TCRbeta repertoire quantification. The public reads were run again by TCRdb, first through fastp at Q25 and then through MiXCR, and only productive beta chains were kept. Each entry merges the rows of one CDR3 protein and shows their most common DNA and genes. A total of 150,000 to 250,000 distinct CDR3 sequences appear in this sample, roughly 6.3% of them only once. The ten largest clones capture 4.5% to 5.5% of the sample. Per the publication, the treatment or condition label means: allogeneic hematopoietic cell transplantation with graft depleted of TCRalphabeta T cells and CD19 B cells.

The specimen comprised PBMCs, sampled before TCRalphabeta/CD19-depleted stem cell transplant. These receptors originate from a girl under two years old with combined immunodeficiency, due to receive a stem cell transplant.

About this clonotype itself: A much larger clone lies a single base off, so this may be a read error. The rearrangement links TRBV20-1 to TRBJ2-3; a weak D match, TRBD2 (7 bases). The V gene lost 6 bases and the J gene lost 7 bases, with 17 bases spanning the gap. CDR1 DFQATT and CDR2 SNEGSKA come from the germline V gene (reference sequence). This CDR3 has 13 amino acids. The CDR3 nucleotides are TGCAGTGCCGGAGGGGGGGCGGCACATACGCAGTATTTT. Translated, it gives CSAGGGAAHTQYF.

J is TRBJ2-1 and V is TRBV20-1, with a weak D call TRBD2 (5 bases). The ends were cut back, 6 bases at V and 7 bases at J, with 28 bases in the middle. The CDR3 runs to 17 residues. Germline V CDR1 and CDR2: DFQATT, SNEGSKA (reference sequence). The chain's CDR3 is CSAVPFVAQYLTNEQFF. The CDR3 DNA sequence: TGCAGTGCCGTCCCGTTTGTAGCGCAATACCTTACGAATGAGCAGTTCTTC.

This clonotype was seen repeatedly, ten times or more. J is TRBJ1-2 and V is TRBV29-1; the match to TRBD1 covers 11 bases. Trimming took 7 bases from V and 4 from J; bases not matched to a gene: 5. From germline, CDR1 is SQVTM and CDR2 ANQGSEA. CDR3 length: 13 amino acids. The CDR3 DNA is TGCAGCGCTGATGGGACAGGGGGCTATGGCTACACCTTC. Translation gives CSADGTGGYGYTF.

This clonotype was counted at least ten times. The gene calls are TRBV12-3 or TRBV12-4 and TRBJ2-2; 7 bases are a match to TRBD2. Trimming took 6 bases from V and 2 from J; bases not matched to a gene: 21. The CDR3 has 20 residues. CDR3 nucleotides: TGTGCCAGCAGCCCTACTGAGCCCCTATACGCGGGAGATAACACCGGGGAGCTGTTTTTT. Residues: CASSPTEPLYAGDNTGELFF.

This clonotype was recorded many times. The chain has TRBV3-1 and TRBJ2-7, with 7 bases lining up with TRBD2. The CDR3 contains 14 residues. From germline, CDR1 is LGHDT and CDR2 YNNKEL (reference sequence). With 11 bases clipped from V and 6 bases from J, the junction kept 16 bases outside the gene matches. CDR3 sequence reads: CAEIRPRAGVEQYF. CDR3 DNA sequence: TGTGCCGAAATTAGGCCGAGGGCGGGAGTCGAGCAGTACTTC.

In this sample, this clonotype turned up many times. The chain employs TRBV7-2 and TRBJ1-1; 8 bases align to TRBD1. CDR1 is SGHTA, CDR2 FQGNSA, per germline. The J segment lost 5 bases and the V segment lost 8 bases, leaving 10 bases of the junction unmatched. CDR3 size: 14 residues. CDR3 amino acids: CASGRQGALTEAFF. CDR3 bases: TGTGCCAGCGGACGTCAGGGGGCTTTAACTGAAGCTTTCTTT.

As to this clonotype: A read error is likely, as this CDR3 ends without the conserved phenylalanine or tryptophan. This chain joins TRBV12-3 or TRBV12-4 and TRBJ1-1; D may be TRBD1 (6 bases). Trimming shortened V by 5 bases and J by 11 bases, and 15 bases separated the two germline ends. There are 12 residues in the CDR3. CDR3 in DNA: TGTGCCAGCAGTCCCACAGGGCTTGGCGCTTTCTGT. This translates into CASSPTGLGAFC.

This clonotype appeared many times. The chain links TRBV18 to TRBJ2-5; weak D call: TRBD2 (6 bases). The CDR3 sequence is 13 residues long. The V gene's germline CDR1 is KGHSH and CDR2 LQKENI. V lost 3 bases, J lost 4 bases, and 9 bases lay in between. CDR3 region: CASSPPAGETQYF. The CDR3 coding sequence is TGTGCCAGCTCACCCCCAGCGGGAGAGACCCAGTACTTC.

This clonotype was observed a handful of times. The chain is built from TRBV4-1 and TRBJ1-5; D remains ambiguous. From germline, CDR1 is MGHRA and CDR2 YSYEKL. V was clipped by 2 bases and J by 7 bases, with 9 bases between them. The CDR3 has 13 residues. CDR3 sequence: CASSQSPGQPQHF. The DNA for the CDR3 is TGCGCCAGCAGCCAATCGCCTGGCCAGCCCCAGCATTTT.

There are many counts of this clonotype. This chain links TRBV3-1 with TRBJ1-5; D unclear. CDR1 is LGHDT and CDR2 is YNNKEL in the germline V gene (reference sequence). The length of the CDR3 is 15 residues. V lost 1 base to trimming and J lost 2 bases, with 9 bases between them. The CDR3 region has the DNA TGTGCCAGCAGCCAAGGAAGTGGCGGCAATCAGCCCCAGCATTTT. The encoded protein is CASSQGSGGNQPQHF.

This clonotype was recorded many times. The chain couples TRBV7-8 to TRBJ2-5; 7 nucleotides agree with TRBD1. This CDR3 comprises 13 residues. The ends lost 4 bases at V and 4 bases at J; junction bases unmatched: 3. Germline V lookup: CDR1 SGHVS, CDR2 FQNEAQ. CDR3 nucleotide sequence: TGTGCCAGCAGCTCCGGGACAGTAGAGACCCAGTACTTC. Protein product: CASSSGTVETQYF. The complete variable domain, with remaining parts taken from reference TRBV7-8 and TRBJ2-5, reads GAGVSQSPRYKVAKRGQDVALRCDPISGHVSLFWYQQALGQGPEFLTYFQNEAQLDKSGLPSDRFFAERPEGSVSTLKIQRTQQEDSAVYLCASSSGTVETQYFGPGTRLLVL.

There are many counts of this clonotype. The chain joins TRBV7-8 to TRBJ2-1, with 7 positions matching TRBD2. Looked up from germline, CDR1 is SGHVS and CDR2 is FQNEAQ. This CDR3 has 16 amino acids. The V segment lost 3 bases and the J segment 7 bases; nucleotides outside the gene matches: 12. The CDR3 loop is CASSFLGREVGNEQFF. The CDR3 region has the DNA TGTGCCAGCAGCTTTCTCGGCCGGGAGGTCGGGAATGAGCAGTTCTTC.

This clonotype occurred a few times. The chain combines TRBV30 with TRBJ1-2, with a weak D call TRBD1 (5 bases). The CDR3 totals 15 residues. Germline values: CDR1 GTSNPN, CDR2 SVGIG (reference sequence). V was trimmed by 2 bases and J by 0 bases, leaving 13 bases between them. The CDR3, as DNA: TGTGCCTGGAGTCTCACGGGACTGCCTAACTATGGCTACACCTTC. The encoded protein is CAWSLTGLPNYGYTF. The whole variable domain, filled in from reference TRBV30 and TRBJ1-2, reads SQTIHQWPATLVQPVGSPLSLECTVEGTSNPNLYWYRQAAGRGLQLLFYSVGIGQISSEVPQNLSASRPQDRQFILSSKKLLLSDSGFYLCAWSLTGLPNYGYTFGSGTRLTVV.

The chain joins TRBV5-1 to TRBJ1-6, with TRBD1 as a possible D gene (5 bases). The ends were cut back, 3 bases at V and 9 bases at J, with 19 bases in the middle. CDR3 length equals 16 residues. Germline values: CDR1 SGHRS, CDR2 YFSETQ. The DNA for the CDR3 is TGCGCCAGCAGCTATAGACAGCTGGGGGATTCTTCACCCCTCCACTTT. It translates to CASSYRQLGDSSPLHF.

The chain uses TRBV4-3 and TRBJ2-3; perhaps TRBD2 as D (5 bases). The CDR3 runs 17 residues. The germline V gene has CDR1 LGHNA and CDR2 YSLEER. Trimming removed 4 bases at V and 0 bases at J, with 17 bases between. The CDR3 sequence is CASSLDWASLSTDTQYF. The CDR3 DNA reads TGCGCCAGCAGCCTGGATTGGGCTAGCCTTAGCACAGATACGCAGTATTTT.

This clonotype was recorded many times. J is TRBJ2-1 and V is TRBV6-5; maybe TRBD1 (6 bases). This CDR3 has 14 amino acids. From germline, CDR1 is MNHEY and CDR2 SVGAGI. V lost 3 bases, J lost 5 bases, and 11 bases lay in between. In DNA, the CDR3 is TGTGCCAGCAGTTATGACAGGTTCGACAATGAGCAGTTCTTC. Translated, it gives CASSYDRFDNEQFF.

This clonotype was recorded many times. The rearrangement uses TRBV15 and TRBJ2-7, with D maybe TRBD1 (6 bases). The CDR3 length is 17 residues. Germline V gives CDR1 LNHNV, CDR2 YYDKDF (reference sequence). V shed 0 bases and J shed 0 bases, with 15 bases lying between them. CDR3 residues: CATSRETGFVSSYEQYF. CDR3 sequence (DNA): TGTGCCACCAGCAGAGAGACAGGTTTTGTTAGCTCCTACGAGCAGTACTTC. The whole variable domain, remainder taken from reference TRBV15 and TRBJ2-7, is DAMVIQNPRYQVTQFGKPVTLSCSQTLNHNVMYWYQQKSSQAPKLLFHYYDKDFNNEADTPDNFQSRRPNTSFCFLDIRSPGLGDTAMYLCATSRETGFVSSYEQYFGPGTRLTVT.